This T cell receptor beta chain was identified during a study of blood T cell repertoires in COVID-19 (dated by TCRdb to the early 2020s). For the wider study: Collaborator samples came from the United States, Italy and Spain and covered acute and convalescent phases of COVID-19. The prospective study material was composed of cDNA or gDNA derived from T cells, B-cell-depleted T cells, or PBMCs. Deeply sampled blood TCRbeta repertoires from subjects exposed to, actively infected with, or recovered from COVID-19 were included in the dataset. The repertoires were made available in a free public database intended to serve as a resource for research on the immune response to SARS-CoV-2. Samples were obtained from the ongoing ImmuneRACE study (first 160 participants) and from about 1,300 subjects provided by 6 global collaborators. Nearly every sample came with metadata listing a de-identified subject ID, COVID-19 status, age in years and sex. Where available, HLA class I and class II types were obtained from metadata supplied by the sample provider rather than from assay-based typing. Beyond this particular receptor, the publication reports: Clinical and demographic metadata were provided uncurated, with the amount varying by source and participant.

TCRbeta CDR3 regions were amplified from genomic DNA by means of the immunoSEQ Assay, a bias-controlled multiplex PCR. Per the original workflow: Within the assay, amplification of reference gene primers was used to estimate how many nucleated cells each sample contained. Sequence reads were collapsed and filtered to measure the absolute abundance of every unique TCRbeta CDR3 rearrangement. For each sample, productive Simpson clonality was calculated as the square root of Simpson's diversity index across productive rearrangements. TCRdb provides this immuneACCESS table in a form limited to in-frame rearrangements. Some clones are lacking; in checked studies, under half of them reflect an unresolved V gene, and why the rest are absent is not known. V and J calls and clone size are as listed in that table; D and trimming were resolved from the DNA. This sample has about 62,000 clones in its table, and approximately 82% of those were observed once. The ten largest clones add up to roughly 6.3% of the sample.

The collaborating institutions used their own protocols to collect whole blood in K2EDTA tubes. For TCRbeta analysis, collaborators shipped samples as frozen whole blood, isolated PBMCs, or DNA extracted from either of those sample types. Regarding this clone: Its antigen remains undetermined. No much larger clone is present one base from it, and per-base qualities are unavailable.

This receptor was taken from a human donor in a cohort sampled during active COVID-19. Sample: peripheral blood.

The DNA is as follows: TGTGCCAGCAGCCCTTTTTCGCAGCGGACCACCGGGGAGCTGTTTTTT. Its product reads: CASSPFSQRTTGELFF. The chain was built from TRBV7-6 and TRBJ2-2; the D gene is perhaps TRBD2, from 5 matching bases. Including cysteine and phenylalanine, the CDR3 has 16 amino acids. CDR3 DNA is the only sequence kept; it has 48 bases, read in frame from the first base. At the junction V is shortened by 5 bases and J by 4 bases, with 17 bases in between. CDR1 and CDR2 (SGHVS, FNYEAQ) derive from the germline V gene.